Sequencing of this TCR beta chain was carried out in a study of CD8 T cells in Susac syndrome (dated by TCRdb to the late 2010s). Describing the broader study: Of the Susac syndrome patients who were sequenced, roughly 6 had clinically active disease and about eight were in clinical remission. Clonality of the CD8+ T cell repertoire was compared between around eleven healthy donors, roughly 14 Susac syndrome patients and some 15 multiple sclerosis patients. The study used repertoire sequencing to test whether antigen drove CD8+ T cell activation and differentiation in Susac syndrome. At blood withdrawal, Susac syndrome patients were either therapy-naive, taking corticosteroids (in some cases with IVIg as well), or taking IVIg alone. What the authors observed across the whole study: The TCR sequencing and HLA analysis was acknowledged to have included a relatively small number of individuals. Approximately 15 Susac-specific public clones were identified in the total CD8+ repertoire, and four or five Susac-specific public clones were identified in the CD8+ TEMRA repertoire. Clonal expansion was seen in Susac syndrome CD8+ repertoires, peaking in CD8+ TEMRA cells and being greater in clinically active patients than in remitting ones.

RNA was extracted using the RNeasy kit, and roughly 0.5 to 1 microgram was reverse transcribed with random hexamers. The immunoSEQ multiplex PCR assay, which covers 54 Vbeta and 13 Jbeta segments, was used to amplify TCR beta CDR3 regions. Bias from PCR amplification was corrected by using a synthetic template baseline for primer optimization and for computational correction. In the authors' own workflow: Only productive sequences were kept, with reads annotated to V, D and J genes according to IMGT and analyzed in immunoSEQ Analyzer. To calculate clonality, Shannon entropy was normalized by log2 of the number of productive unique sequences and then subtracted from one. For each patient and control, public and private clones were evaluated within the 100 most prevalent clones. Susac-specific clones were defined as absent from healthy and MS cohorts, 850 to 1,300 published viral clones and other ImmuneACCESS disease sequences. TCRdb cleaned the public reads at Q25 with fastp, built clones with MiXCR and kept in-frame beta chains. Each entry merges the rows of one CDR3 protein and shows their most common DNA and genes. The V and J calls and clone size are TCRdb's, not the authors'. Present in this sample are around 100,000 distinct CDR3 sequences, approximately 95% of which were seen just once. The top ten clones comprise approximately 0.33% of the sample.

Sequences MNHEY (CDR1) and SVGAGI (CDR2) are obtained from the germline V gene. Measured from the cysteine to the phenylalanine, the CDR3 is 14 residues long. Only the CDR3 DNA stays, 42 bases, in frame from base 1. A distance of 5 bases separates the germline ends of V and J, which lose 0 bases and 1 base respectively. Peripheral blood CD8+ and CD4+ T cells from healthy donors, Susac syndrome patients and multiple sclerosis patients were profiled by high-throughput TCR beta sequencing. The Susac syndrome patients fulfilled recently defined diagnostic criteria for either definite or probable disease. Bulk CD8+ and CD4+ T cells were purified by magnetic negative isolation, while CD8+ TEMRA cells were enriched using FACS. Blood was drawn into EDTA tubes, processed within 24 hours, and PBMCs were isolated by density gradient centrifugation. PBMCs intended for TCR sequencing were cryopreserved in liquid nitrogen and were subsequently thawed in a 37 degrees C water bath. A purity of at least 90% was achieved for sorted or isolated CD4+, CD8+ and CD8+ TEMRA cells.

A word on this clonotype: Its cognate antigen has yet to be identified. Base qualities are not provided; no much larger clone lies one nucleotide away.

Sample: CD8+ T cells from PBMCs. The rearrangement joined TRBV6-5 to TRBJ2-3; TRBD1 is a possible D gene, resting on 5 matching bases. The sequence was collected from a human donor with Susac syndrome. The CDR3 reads CASSYSTGTDTQYF. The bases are TGTGCCAGCAGTTACTCGACAGGCACAGATACGCAGTATTTT.